The following is a T cell receptor beta chain sequence with its context. This specimen belongs to a study of identical twins. Using its own MiXCR run on the 5' RACE reads, TCRdb lists one record per CDR3 protein. This table has roughly 750,000 distinct CDR3 sequences, 21% appearing once. Germline CDR1 DFQATT, CDR2 SNEGSKA (reference sequence). The V and J ends lost 3 bases and 0 bases respectively, with 8 bases between them. The CDR3 is made up of 13 amino acids. These data also formed part of another study, on T cells expressing NK-cell markers.

The clonotype comes from a woman younger than 30 in good health. Sequences were obtained from PBMCs. The chain employs TRBV20-1 and TRBJ1-1; D remains ambiguous. CDR3 sequence reads: CSARPNLNTEAFF. For the CDR3, the DNA is TGCAGTGCTAGGCCGAACCTGAACACTGAAGCTTTCTTT.